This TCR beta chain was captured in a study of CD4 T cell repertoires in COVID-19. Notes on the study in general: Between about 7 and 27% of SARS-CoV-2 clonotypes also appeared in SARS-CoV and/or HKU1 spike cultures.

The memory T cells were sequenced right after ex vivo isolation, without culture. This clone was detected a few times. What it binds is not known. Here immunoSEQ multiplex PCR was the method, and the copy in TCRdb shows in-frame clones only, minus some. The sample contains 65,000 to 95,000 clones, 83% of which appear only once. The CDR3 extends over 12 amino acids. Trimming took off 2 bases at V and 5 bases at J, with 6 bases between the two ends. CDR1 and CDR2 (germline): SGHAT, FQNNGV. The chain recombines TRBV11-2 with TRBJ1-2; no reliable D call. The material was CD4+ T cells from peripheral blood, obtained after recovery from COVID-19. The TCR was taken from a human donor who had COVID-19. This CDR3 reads CASSLNRYGYTF. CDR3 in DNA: TGTGCCAGCAGCTTAAATCGGTATGGCTACACCTTC.